A selection of T cell receptor beta chains follows, all from one sample in a study of cytomegalovirus exposure and HLA in healthy donors. Generated by immunoSEQ multiplex PCR, the TCRdb table keeps only in-frame clones and is missing some. The sample contains about 160,000 clones, approximately 96% of which appear only once. Material for sequencing was PBMCs. Receptors were obtained from a woman younger than 30 in good health and CMV-seronegative. The CDR3 runs from the conserved cysteine through the conserved F or W. A D gene is named only where the DNA matches it firmly.

j_gene,v_gene,d_gene,CDR3aa,CDR3nt
TRBJ1-6,TRBV18,TRBD1,CASSPDRGNSPLHF,TGTGCCAGCTCACCGGACAGGGGGAATTCACCCCTCCACTTT
TRBJ1-2,TRBV18,TRBD1,CASSPRLGQVNYGYTF,TGTGCCAGCTCACCCCGACTCGGACAGGTTAACTATGGCTACACCTTC
TRBJ2-7,TRBV5-4,NA,CASSLAGTIEQYF,TGTGCCAGCAGCCTCGCCGGGACAATCGAGCAGTACTTC
TRBJ1-5,TRBV6-4,NA,CASSEGEHTNQPQHF,TGTGCCAGCAGTGAAGGGGAACACACCAATCAGCCCCAGCATTTT
TRBJ2-2,TRBV11-3,TRBD1,CASSRPPGQGTGELFF,TGTGCCAGCAGCCGACCTCCGGGACAGGGCACCGGGGAGCTGTTTTTT
TRBJ2-3,TRBV19,TRBD2,CASSSTSGTDTQYF,TGTGCCAGTAGCTCGACTAGCGGCACAGATACGCAGTATTTT
TRBJ2-3,TRBV9,TRBD2,CASSTKAGGGPTDTQYF,TGTGCCAGCAGCACAAAAGCGGGGGGGGGACCCACAGATACGCAGTATTTT
TRBJ2-3,TRBV10-1,TRBD1,CASSGQGSPDTQYF,TGCGCCAGCAGTGGACAGGGTTCGCCAGATACGCAGTATTTT
TRBJ1-6,TRBV6-1,NA,CASSGRRQVNSPLHF,TGTGCCAGCAGCGGCCGCAGACAGGTTAATTCACCCCTCCACTTT
TRBJ1-2,TRBV5-1,TRBD1,CASSPWTGQSGYTF,TGCGCCAGCAGCCCCTGGACAGGGCAAAGCGGCTACACCTTC
TRBJ2-7,TRBV12-5,TRBD1,CASEQGGQGIEQYF,TGTGCTAGTGAGCAAGGTGGACAGGGGATAGAGCAGTACTTC
TRBJ1-2,TRBV29-1,NA,CSVETAAADYGYTF,TGCAGCGTTGAAACAGCAGCCGCTGACTATGGCTACACCTTC
TRBJ2-5,TRBV2,TRBD1,CASRTRNRGNWKETQYF,TGTGCCAGCAGGACCAGGAACAGGGGGAATTGGAAAGAGACCCAGTACTTC
TRBJ1-5,TRBV7-2,NA,CASSLEGGNQPQHF,TGTGCCAGCAGCTTAGAGGGGGGGAATCAGCCCCAGCATTTT